This T cell receptor beta chain was observed in a study of blood T cells in healthy people across ages. This CDR3 spans 17 amino acids. The germline CDR1 and CDR2 sequences are MGHRA and YSYEKL. V trimming: 3 bases; J trimming: 3 bases; junction bases outside the gene matches: 8. On this clonotype: The antigen remains unidentified.

The study, taken as a whole, reports: Long-lived donors exceeded aged donors in naive CD4+ cells and diversity. The recorded TCR beta diversity per million T cells decreased in a roughly linear manner with age.

Then a second PCR, running roughly 7 to 12 cycles, was carried out with a sample-barcoded 5' primer and a J-beta primer mix. The authors tagged each cDNA molecule using a template-switch adaptor with 12 random nucleotides. MiXCR, run by TCRdb on the 5' RACE reads, gives a single entry per CDR3 protein. The table records about 780,000 distinct CDR3 sequences, 35% to 50% of them present only once. Specimen: blood. V is TRBV4-1 and J is TRBJ2-1; 10 bases match TRBD1. The receptor's source is an elderly man in good health. The CDR3 coding sequence is TGCGCCAGCAGCCAGGAGCCCGGGACAGGGGTCTACAATGAGCAGTTCTTC. Residues: CASSQEPGTGVYNEQFF.